This TCR beta chain was sequenced for a study of monozygotic twins with cystic fibrosis. Generated by immunoSEQ multiplex PCR, the TCRdb table keeps only in-frame clones and is missing some. The data contain approximately 36,000 clones, about 93% of them seen just once; the ten biggest clones take up roughly 0.2%. CDR1 and CDR2 from the germline V gene are KGHSH and LQKENI. The V and J ends lost 4 bases and 1 base, in that order; junction bases with no gene match: 6. This CDR3 is built from 16 residues. This TCR was sampled from a boy younger than 10 with cystic fibrosis. The chain employs TRBV18 and TRBJ1-5; 8 nucleotides agree with TRBD1. Source material: blood. As DNA, the CDR3 is TGTGCCAGCTCACAAGGACAGGGAAAAAGCAATCAGCCCCAGCATTTT. It encodes CASSQGQGKSNQPQHF.